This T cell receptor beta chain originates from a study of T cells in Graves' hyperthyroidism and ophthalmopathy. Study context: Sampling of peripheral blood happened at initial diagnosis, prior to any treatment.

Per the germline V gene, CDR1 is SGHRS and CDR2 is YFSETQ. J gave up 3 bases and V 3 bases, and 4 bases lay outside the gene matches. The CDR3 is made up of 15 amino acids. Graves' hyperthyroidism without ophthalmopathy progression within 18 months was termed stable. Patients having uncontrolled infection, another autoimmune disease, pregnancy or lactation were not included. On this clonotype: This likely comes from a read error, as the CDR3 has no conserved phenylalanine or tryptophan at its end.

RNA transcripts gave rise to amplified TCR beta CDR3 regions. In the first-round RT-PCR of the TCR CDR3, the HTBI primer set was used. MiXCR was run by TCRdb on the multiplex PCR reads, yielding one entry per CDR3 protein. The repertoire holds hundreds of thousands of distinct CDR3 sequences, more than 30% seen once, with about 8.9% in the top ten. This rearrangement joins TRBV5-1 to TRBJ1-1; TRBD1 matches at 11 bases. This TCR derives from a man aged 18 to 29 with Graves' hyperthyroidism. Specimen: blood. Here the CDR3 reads CASSWTGGEDTEAFS. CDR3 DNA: TGCGCCAGCAGCTGGACAGGGGGCGAGGACACTGAAGCTTTCTCT.